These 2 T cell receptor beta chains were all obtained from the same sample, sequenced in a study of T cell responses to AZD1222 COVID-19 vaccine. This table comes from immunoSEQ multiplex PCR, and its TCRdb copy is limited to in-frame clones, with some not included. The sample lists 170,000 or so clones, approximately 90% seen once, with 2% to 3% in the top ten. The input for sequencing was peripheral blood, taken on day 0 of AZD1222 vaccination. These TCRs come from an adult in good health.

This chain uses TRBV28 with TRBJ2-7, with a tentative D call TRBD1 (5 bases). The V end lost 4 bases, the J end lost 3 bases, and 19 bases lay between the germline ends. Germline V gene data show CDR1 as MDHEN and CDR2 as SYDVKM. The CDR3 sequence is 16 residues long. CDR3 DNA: TGTGCCAGCAGTTCACCCGCAGGGAACGCGTTCTACGAGCAGTACTTC. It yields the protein CASSSPAGNAFYEQYF.

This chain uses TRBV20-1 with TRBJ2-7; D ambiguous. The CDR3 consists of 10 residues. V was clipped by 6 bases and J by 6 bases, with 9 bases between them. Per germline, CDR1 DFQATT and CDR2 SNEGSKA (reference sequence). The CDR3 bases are TGCAGTGCGAAGGGTGGCGAGCAGTACTTC. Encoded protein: CSAKGGEQYF.